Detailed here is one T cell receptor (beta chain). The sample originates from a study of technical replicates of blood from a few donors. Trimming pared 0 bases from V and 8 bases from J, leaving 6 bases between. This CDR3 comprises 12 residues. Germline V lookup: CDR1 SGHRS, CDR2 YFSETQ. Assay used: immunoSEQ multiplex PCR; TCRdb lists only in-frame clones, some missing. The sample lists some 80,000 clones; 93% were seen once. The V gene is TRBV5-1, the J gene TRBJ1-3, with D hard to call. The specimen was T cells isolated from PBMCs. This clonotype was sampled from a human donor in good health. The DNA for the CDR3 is TGCGCCAGCAGCTTGGCCGGGGACACCATATATTTT. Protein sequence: CASSLAGDTIYF.